This entry is about one TCR beta chain. Per the original methods: For nucleated cells, counts were estimated from reference gene primer amplification. This table comes from immunoSEQ multiplex PCR, and its TCRdb copy is limited to in-frame clones, with some not included. V, J and clone size are those of that table, while D and trimming were read from the DNA. The table has fewer than 250,000 clones, 83% seen once. With V trimmed by 0 bases and J by 7 bases, 4 bases remained unmatched. Per germline, CDR1 SGHRS and CDR2 YFSETQ. The CDR3 has 15 amino acids. These data are taken from a study of blood T cell repertoires in COVID-19. Turning to the study itself: Sites across the United States, Italy and Spain contributed samples from acute and convalescent COVID-19. The cDNA or gDNA used as material had been derived from T cells, B-cell-depleted T cells, or PBMCs.

This receptor was taken from a human donor in a cohort sampled during active COVID-19. The chain is built from TRBV5-1 and TRBJ2-1; 10 positions match TRBD2. The sample consisted of peripheral blood. The CDR3 coding sequence is TGCGCCAGCAGCTTGGGAGCGGGAGGGGGAAATGAGCAGTTCTTC. Protein sequence: CASSLGAGGGNEQFF. The complete variable domain, with remaining parts taken from reference TRBV5-1 and TRBJ2-1, reads KAGVTQTPRYLIKTRGQQVTLSCSPISGHRSVSWYQQTPGQGLQFLFEYFSETQRNKGNFPGRFSGRQFSNSRSEMNVSTLELGDSALYLCASSLGAGGGNEQFFGPGTRLTVL.